This T cell receptor beta chain was recovered during a study of blood T cell repertoires in COVID-19. Looking at the study overall: Material from acute and convalescent COVID-19 was sourced from the United States, Italy and Spain. The analysed material was cDNA or gDNA that came from T cells, B-cell-depleted T cells, or PBMCs.

In the study's own analysis: Amplification of reference gene primers provided the estimated nucleated cell counts. TCRdb keeps only in-frame clones here, not all; method: immunoSEQ multiplex PCR. For V, J and clone size, that table is used; D and trimming come from the DNA. Here the sample spans 110,000 to 150,000 clones, 85% to 90% being singletons. This TCR derives from a man aged 45-60 years with active or convalescent COVID-19. Material: peripheral blood.

The CDR3 nucleotides are TGCAGCGCGACAGGGATGCTAGCCAAAAACATTCAGTACTTC. Translating gives CSATGMLAKNIQYF. This chain links TRBV29-1 with TRBJ2-4, with TRBD1 matching 7 bases. Per germline, CDR1 SQVTM and CDR2 ANQGSEA. V shed 7 bases and J 0 bases; nucleotides not matched to a gene: 6. The CDR3 has 14 amino acids.